These 2 T cell receptor beta chains were sequenced from one sample in a study of blood T cell repertoires in COVID-19. The repertoire was sequenced with immunoSEQ multiplex PCR; TCRdb's copy has only in-frame clones and lacks some. The sample consists of under 150,000 clones, around nine tenths of them appearing once. The sequenced material came from peripheral blood. The receptors here all came from a man aged 45-65 years with active or convalescent COVID-19.

The chain carries TRBV4-2 and TRBJ2-3; D is possibly TRBD2 (5 bases). V dropped 1 base and J dropped 0 bases, with 14 bases sitting between them. CDR1 and CDR2 from the germline V gene are LGHNA and YNFKEQ. This CDR3 region has 17 residues. The CDR3 is CASSQVYLATSTDTQYF. CDR3 DNA: TGTGCCAGCAGCCAAGTTTATTTAGCGACTAGCACAGATACGCAGTATTTT.

Comments on this clone: One end of the junction is discordant with germline, which a read error may explain. This rearrangement joins TRBV7-9 to TRBJ2-6; the D gene is possibly TRBD2 (5 bases). The CDR3 is made up of 12 amino acids. The germline CDR1 and CDR2 sequences are SEHNR and FQNEAQ (reference sequence). The DNA for the CDR3 is TGTGCCAGGAGGGTTGGGGACAACGTCCTGACTTTC. It yields the protein CARRVGDNVLTF.